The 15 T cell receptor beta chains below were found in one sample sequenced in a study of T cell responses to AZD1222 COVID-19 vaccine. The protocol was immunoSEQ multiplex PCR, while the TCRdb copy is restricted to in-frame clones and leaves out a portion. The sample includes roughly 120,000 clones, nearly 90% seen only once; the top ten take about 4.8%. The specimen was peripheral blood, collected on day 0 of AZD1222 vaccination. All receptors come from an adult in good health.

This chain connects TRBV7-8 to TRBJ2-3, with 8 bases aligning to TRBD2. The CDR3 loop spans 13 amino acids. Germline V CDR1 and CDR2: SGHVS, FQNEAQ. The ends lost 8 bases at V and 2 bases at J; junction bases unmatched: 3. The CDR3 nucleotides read TGTGCCAGCGCGGGGGGCCTCACAGATACGCAGTATTTT. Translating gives CASAGGLTDTQYF.

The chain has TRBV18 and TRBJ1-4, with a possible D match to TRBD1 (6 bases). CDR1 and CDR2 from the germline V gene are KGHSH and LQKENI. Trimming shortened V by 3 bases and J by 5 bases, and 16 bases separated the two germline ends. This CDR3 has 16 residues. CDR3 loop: CASSPPVGGRNEKLFF. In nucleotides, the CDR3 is TGTGCCAGCTCACCCCCCGTTGGGGGGCGGAATGAAAAACTGTTTTTT.

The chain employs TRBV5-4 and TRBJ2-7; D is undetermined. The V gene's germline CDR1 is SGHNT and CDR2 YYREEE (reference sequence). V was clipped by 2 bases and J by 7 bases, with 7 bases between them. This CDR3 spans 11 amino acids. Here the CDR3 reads CASSFAQEQYF. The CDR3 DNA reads TGTGCCAGCAGCTTCGCCCAAGAGCAGTACTTC.

The CDR3 loop is CAISELAGTTDTQYF. DNA for the CDR3: TGTGCCATCAGTGAGCTAGCGGGCACCACAGATACGCAGTATTTT. The rearrangement uses TRBV10-3 and TRBJ2-3; 8 nucleotides align to TRBD2. Germline V lookup: CDR1 ENHRY, CDR2 SYGVKD. V dropped 2 bases and J dropped 2; count of bases not matched to a gene: 3. The CDR3 runs to 15 residues.

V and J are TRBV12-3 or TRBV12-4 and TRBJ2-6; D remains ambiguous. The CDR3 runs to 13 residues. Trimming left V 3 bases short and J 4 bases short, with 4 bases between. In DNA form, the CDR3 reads TGTGCCAGCAGTTTGGCCGGGGCCAACGTCCTGACTTTC. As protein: CASSLAGANVLTF.

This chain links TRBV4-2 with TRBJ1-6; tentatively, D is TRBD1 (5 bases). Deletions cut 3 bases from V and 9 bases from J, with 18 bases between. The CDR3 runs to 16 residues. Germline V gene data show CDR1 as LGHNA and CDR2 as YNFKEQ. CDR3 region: CASSQAAGQGSSPLHF. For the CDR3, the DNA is TGTGCCAGCAGCCAGGCCGCCGGGCAGGGAAGTTCACCCCTCCACTTT.

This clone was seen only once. The CDR3 spells CASSLGSQGQETQYF. CDR3 bases: TGTGCCAGCAGCTTAGGTAGCCAGGGCCAAGAGACCCAGTACTTC. The chain joins TRBV7-2 to TRBJ2-5, with a tentative D call TRBD1 (5 bases). CDR1 SGHTA and CDR2 FQGNSA come from the germline V gene. This CDR3 has 15 residues. Trimming stripped 1 base from V and 1 base from J, with 10 bases between.

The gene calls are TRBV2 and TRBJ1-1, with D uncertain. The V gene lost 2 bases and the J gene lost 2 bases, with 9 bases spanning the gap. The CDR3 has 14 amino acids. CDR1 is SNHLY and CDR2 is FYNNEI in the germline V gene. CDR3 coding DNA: TGTGCCAGCAGTGAAAACACCTTTAACACTGAAGCTTTCTTT. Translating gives CASSENTFNTEAFF.

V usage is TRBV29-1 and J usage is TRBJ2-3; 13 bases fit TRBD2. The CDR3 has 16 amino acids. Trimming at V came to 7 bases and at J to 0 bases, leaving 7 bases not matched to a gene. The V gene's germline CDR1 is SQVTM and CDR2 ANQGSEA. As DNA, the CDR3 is TGCAGCGACCCGGGACTAGCGGGAATGAGCACAGATACGCAGTATTTT. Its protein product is CSDPGLAGMSTDTQYF.

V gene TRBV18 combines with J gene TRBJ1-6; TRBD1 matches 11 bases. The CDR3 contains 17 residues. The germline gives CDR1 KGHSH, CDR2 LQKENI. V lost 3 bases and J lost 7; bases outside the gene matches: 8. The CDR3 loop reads CASSPPSGTGGNSPLHF. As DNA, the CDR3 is TGTGCCAGCTCACCGCCCTCCGGGACAGGGGGAAATTCACCCCTCCACTTT.

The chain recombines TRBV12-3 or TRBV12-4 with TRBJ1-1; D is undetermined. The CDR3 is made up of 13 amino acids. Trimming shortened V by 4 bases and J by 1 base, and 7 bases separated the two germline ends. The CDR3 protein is CASSSQGNTEAFF. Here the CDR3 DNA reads TGTGCCAGCAGTTCCCAAGGGAACACTGAAGCTTTCTTT.

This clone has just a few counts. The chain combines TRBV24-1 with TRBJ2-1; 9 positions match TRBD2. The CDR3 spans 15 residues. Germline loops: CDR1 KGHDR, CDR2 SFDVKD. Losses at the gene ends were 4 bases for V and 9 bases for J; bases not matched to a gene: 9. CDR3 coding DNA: TGTGCCACCAGTGAAAATGCGGGGGGGCTACTTGAGCAGTTCTTC. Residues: CATSENAGGLLEQFF.

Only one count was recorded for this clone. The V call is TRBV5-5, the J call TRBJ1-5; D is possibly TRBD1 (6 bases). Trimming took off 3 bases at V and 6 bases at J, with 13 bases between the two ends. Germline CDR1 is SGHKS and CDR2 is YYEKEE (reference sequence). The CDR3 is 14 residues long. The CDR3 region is CASSSGTIGQPQHF. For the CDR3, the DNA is TGTGCCAGCAGCTCGGGGACAATAGGTCAGCCCCAGCATTTT.

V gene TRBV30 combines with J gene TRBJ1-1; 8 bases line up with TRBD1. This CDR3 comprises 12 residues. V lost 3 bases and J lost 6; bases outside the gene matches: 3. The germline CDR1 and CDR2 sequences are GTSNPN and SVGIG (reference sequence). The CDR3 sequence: CAWSDRGPEAFF. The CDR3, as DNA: TGTGCCTGGAGCGACAGGGGACCTGAAGCTTTCTTT.

Written as DNA, the CDR3 is TGCGCCAGCAGCTTAGGACAGGGCGTAGATACGCAGTATTTT. Protein: CASSLGQGVDTQYF. V and J are TRBV5-1 and TRBJ2-3; TRBD1 agrees at 8 bases. V was clipped by 2 bases and J by 5 bases; unmatched bases: 4. Looked up from germline, CDR1 is SGHRS and CDR2 is YFSETQ. The CDR3 length is 14 residues.